This T cell receptor beta chain derives from a study of Ad26.COV2.S vaccination and SARS-CoV-2 variants. In the study overall: The Ad26.COV2.S arm of the COV1001 trial was where the donor was placed. Recipients of Ad26.COV2.S got it intramuscularly, once or twice 56 days apart. General study points: Marked by substantial breadth, spike-specific CD8+ and CD4+ T cell responses were reportedly seen after vaccination.

V gave up 0 bases and J gave up 4 bases, with 8 bases separating them. The V gene's germline CDR1 is SGHTA and CDR2 FQGNSA. The CDR3 runs to 14 residues. The treatment is: about 20 received Ad26.COV2.S at low or high dose, single or two shots; a few received placebo; per-sample allocation not given. Vaccine and placebo recipients were sampled on day 63 after the first injection. Vaccination employed an Ad26 vector expressing the Wuhan-strain SARS-CoV-2 spike. The table came from immunoSEQ multiplex PCR; TCRdb's copy has only in-frame clones and leaves some out. The sample has 300,000 to 400,000 clones; around 87% are singletons. This clone turned up a few times. Its antigen remains unidentified.

The rearrangement joins TRBV7-2 to TRBJ2-3, with TRBD1 as a possible D gene (5 bases). The sequence was obtained from a person between 18 and 60 years old who received the Ad26.COV2.S COVID-19 vaccine or a placebo. Material: peripheral blood, obtained in a trial of Ad26.COV2.S vaccine versus placebo. The CDR3 nucleotides read TGTGCCAGCAGCTTAGCGACAGTAGCAGATACGCAGTATTTT. It is translated as CASSLATVADTQYF.